The clone carrying this TCR beta chain occurred many times. The record originates from a study of blood T cell repertoires in COVID-19. Study background: COVID-19 samples from acute and convalescent phases originated in the United States, Italy and Spain. Nucleic acid was either cDNA or gDNA, and it came from T cells, B-cell-depleted T cells, or PBMCs.

CDR3 size: 14 residues. V shed 2 bases, J shed 6 bases, and the junction held 2 bases outside the gene matches. The germline CDR1 and CDR2 sequences are KGHDR and SFDVKD. Original processing notes: Estimation of nucleated cell counts was performed using reference gene primer amplification. Libraries were prepared by immunoSEQ multiplex PCR; TCRdb keeps only in-frame clonotypes and omits some of them. The V and J calls and clone size were taken over from that table, and D and trimming were inferred from the DNA. The repertoire holds 120,000 or so clones, with 55% to 75% as singletons. The chain carries TRBV24-1 and TRBJ2-2; 7 nucleotides match TRBD1. The clonotype comes from a woman in her 70s with acute or convalescent COVID-19. Sequences were obtained from peripheral blood. The CDR3 sequence is CATSDSGTAGELFF. The CDR3 DNA reads as TGTGCCACCAGTGATTCCGGGACAGCCGGGGAGCTGTTTTTT.